These 32 T cell receptor beta chains originate from one sample sequenced in a study of blood T cells in healthy people across ages. With a J-beta primer mix and a sample-barcoded 5' primer, a second PCR ran roughly 7 to 11 cycles. TCRdb called the 5' RACE reads again in MiXCR, with one record for every CDR3 protein. The sample shows fewer than 800,000 distinct CDR3 sequences, approximately 50% of them seen only once. Sequenced sample: blood. Receptors were obtained from an older woman in good health.

V and J are TRBV4-2 and TRBJ2-5; D perhaps matches TRBD2 (5 bases). V gave up 0 bases and J gave up 1 base, with 12 bases separating them. The V gene's germline CDR1 is LGHNA and CDR2 YNFKEQ. The CDR3 spans 16 residues. This chain's CDR3 is CASSQESGRPQETQYF. CDR3 sequence (DNA): TGTGCCAGCAGCCAAGAAAGCGGTCGTCCCCAAGAGACCCAGTACTTC.

V usage is TRBV28 and J usage is TRBJ2-7; no clear D gene. The CDR3 runs to 13 residues. Trimming stripped 2 bases from V and 1 base from J, with 6 bases between. CDR1 is MDHEN and CDR2 is SYDVKM in the germline V gene. DNA for the CDR3: TGTGCCAGCAGTTTACGGAGATCCTACGAGCAGTACTTC. Amino acids: CASSLRRSYEQYF.

This clonotype has a handful of counts. The J gene is TRBJ2-1, the V gene TRBV28, with 9 bases identical to TRBD2. The CDR3 sequence is 16 residues long. Unmatched junction bases numbered 12, after V lost 6 bases and J lost 6 bases. Germline lookup yields CDR1 MDHEN and CDR2 SYDVKM. CDR3 nucleotide sequence: TGTGCCAGCAGATCCCTCGGGGCGGGAGGGATCAATGAGCAGTTCTTC. Its translation: CASRSLGAGGINEQFF. Using reference TRBV28 and TRBJ2-1 for the parts outside the CDR3, the full variable domain is DVKVTQSSRYLVKRTGEKVFLECVQDMDHENMFWYRQDPGLGLRLIYFSYDVKMKEKGDIPEGYSVSREKKERFSLILESASTNQTSMYLCASRSLGAGGINEQFFGPGTRLTVL.

Only a few counts were recorded for this clonotype. This sequence joins TRBV11-1 and TRBJ2-1; D unresolved. The CDR3 covers 12 residues. Germline values: CDR1 SGHAT, CDR2 FQDESV (reference sequence). Trimming took 2 bases from V and 7 from J, leaving 6 bases between them. The DNA of the CDR3 is TGTGCCAGCAGCTTAAAGACAAATGAGCAGTTCTTC. Translated, it gives CASSLKTNEQFF. Using reference TRBV11-1 and TRBJ2-1 for the parts outside the CDR3, the full variable domain is EAEVAQSPRYKITEKSQAVAFWCDPISGHATLYWYRQILGQGPELLVQFQDESVVDDSQLPKDRFSAERLKGVDSTLKIQPAELGDSAMYLCASSLKTNEQFFGPGTRLTVL.

A few counts support this clonotype. This chain uses TRBV12-3 or TRBV12-4 with TRBJ2-5; 11 bases match TRBD2. CDR3 length: 17 amino acids. Trimming took 2 bases from V and 5 from J; bases not matched to a gene: 10. This chain's CDR3 is CASSLPVAGGVPETQYF. The CDR3 DNA is TGTGCCAGCAGTTTACCCGTAGCGGGAGGGGTACCGGAGACCCAGTACTTC.

This clonotype has only a few counts. The V and J genes are TRBV29-1 and TRBJ1-2; D unclear. The V gene lost 6 bases and the J gene lost 8 bases, with 13 bases spanning the gap. In germline, CDR1 is SQVTM, CDR2 ANQGSEA. The CDR3 is made up of 11 amino acids. Written as DNA, the CDR3 is TGCAGCGTAGGACCTTCGCTCGGCTACACCTTC. Translated: CSVGPSLGYTF. Variable domain in full (rest from reference TRBV29-1 and TRBJ1-2): SAVISQKPSRDICQRGTSLTIQCQVDSQVTMMFWYRQQPGQSLTLIATANQGSEATYESGFVIDKFPISRPNLTFSTLTVSNMSPEDSSIYLCSVGPSLGYTFGSGTRLTVV.

The J gene is TRBJ2-1, the V gene TRBV27, with TRBD2 matching over 9 bases. This CDR3 contains 14 residues. Germline CDR1 MNHEY, CDR2 SMNVEV (reference sequence). V lost 5 bases to trimming and J lost 2 bases; unmatched junction nucleotides: 1. The CDR3 nucleotides are TGTGCCAGCAGTGTAGCGGGGGCCTACAATGAGCAGTTCTTC. Its protein product is CASSVAGAYNEQFF.

The chain links TRBV10-3 to TRBJ2-1; D tentatively reads TRBD1 or TRBD2 (5 bases each). Germline CDR1 and CDR2: ENHRY and SYGVKD. Trimming took off 0 bases at V and 4 bases at J, with 7 bases between the two ends. The CDR3 loop spans 14 amino acids. DNA of the CDR3: TGTGCCATCAGTGAGTCTGGGGGTTACAATGAGCAGTTCTTC. Translated, it gives CAISESGGYNEQFF.

This clonotype was counted once. J is TRBJ2-7 and V is TRBV6-2 or TRBV6-3; 11 bases line up with TRBD2. Per the germline V gene, CDR1 is MNHEY and CDR2 is SVGEGT. The CDR3 length is 16 residues. V dropped 2 bases and J dropped 4; count of bases not matched to a gene: 7. The CDR3 reads CASSYRGRLAGYEQYF. CDR3 bases: TGTGCCAGCAGTTACAGGGGCCGACTAGCGGGATACGAGCAGTACTTC.

The chain carries TRBV9 and TRBJ2-5, with D hard to call. The CDR3 totals 16 residues. V was clipped by 0 bases and J by 0 bases, with 12 bases between them. Germline V gene data show CDR1 as SGDLS and CDR2 as YYNGEE. The CDR3 sequence: CASSVEWQPYQETQYF. The CDR3 nucleotides are TGTGCCAGCAGCGTAGAATGGCAGCCGTACCAAGAGACCCAGTACTTC.

The chain couples TRBV20-1 to TRBJ1-6; maybe TRBD1 (5 bases). Germline-derived CDR1 and CDR2 are DFQATT and SNEGSKA (reference sequence). The ends were cut back, 1 base at V and 10 bases at J, with 11 bases in the middle. This CDR3 comprises 13 residues. The CDR3 sequence: CSARVGGRSPLHF. CDR3 coding DNA: TGCAGTGCTAGAGTGGGGGGTCGGTCACCCCTCCACTTT.

Points on this clonotype: Germline and junction disagree at one end, which may indicate a read error. The chain has TRBV20-1 and TRBJ2-4; 9 positions agree with TRBD2. CDR1 is DFQATT, CDR2 SNEGSKA, per germline (reference sequence). The CDR3 is 12 residues long. The CDR3 DNA is TGCAGTGCGGCTAGCGGGAACGACGAGCAGCACTTC. It yields the protein CSAASGNDEQHF.

The V gene is TRBV10-3, the J gene TRBJ2-1; 9 nucleotides align to TRBD2. Germline V gene sequence: CDR1 ENHRY, CDR2 SYGVKD. The CDR3 sequence is 15 residues long. V gave up 6 bases and J gave up 1 base; unmatched junction bases: 4. CDR3 sequence: CAIRNSGSSYNEQFF. DNA of the CDR3: TGTGCCATCAGGAATAGCGGGAGTTCCTACAATGAGCAGTTCTTC.

In this sample, this clonotype turned up a few times. This chain joins TRBV7-2 and TRBJ2-1, with a possible D match to TRBD2 (6 bases). V dropped 3 bases and J dropped 1 base, with 16 bases sitting between them. The CDR3 covers 17 residues. The germline V gene has CDR1 SGHTA and CDR2 FQGNSA. The CDR3 protein is CASSFAGSDWSYNEQFF. CDR3 sequence (DNA): TGTGCCAGCAGCTTTGCGGGATCGGACTGGTCCTACAATGAGCAGTTCTTC.

This rearrangement joins TRBV28 to TRBJ1-4; D is uncertain. CDR3 length equals 15 residues. V was trimmed by 5 bases and J by 7 bases, leaving 17 bases between them. CDR1 and CDR2 from the germline V gene are MDHEN and SYDVKM. The CDR3 reads CASSPPTQGFEKLFF. The CDR3 DNA reads TGTGCCAGCAGTCCACCGACGCAAGGGTTTGAAAAACTGTTTTTT. Drawing the rest from reference TRBV28 and TRBJ1-4, the complete variable domain is DVKVTQSSRYLVKRTGEKVFLECVQDMDHENMFWYRQDPGLGLRLIYFSYDVKMKEKGDIPEGYSVSREKKERFSLILESASTNQTSMYLCASSPPTQGFEKLFFGSGTQLSVL.

The chain recombines TRBV7-8 with TRBJ2-3; tentative D call: TRBD1 (5 bases). V was cut by 7 bases and J by 1 base, with 12 bases left in between. This CDR3 is 14 amino acids long. Germline CDR1 SGHVS, CDR2 FQNEAQ. This CDR3 is CASKTGLGTDTQYF. DNA of the CDR3: TGTGCCAGCAAAACAGGCCTTGGCACAGATACGCAGTATTTT.

Concerning this clonotype itself: An end of the junction does not agree with germline; a read error may underlie this. The CDR3 protein is CASSPGLRSYDEQFF. CDR3 in DNA: TGTGCCAGCAGCCCGGGACTTCGTTCCTACGATGAGCAGTTCTTC. The chain joins TRBV7-2 to TRBJ2-1; weak D call: TRBD2 (6 bases). Germline CDR1 reads SGHTA; CDR2 reads FQGNSA. The CDR3 is 15 residues long. The full variable domain, its missing parts supplied by reference TRBV7-2 and TRBJ2-1, is GAGVSQSPSNKVTEKGKDVELRCDPISGHTALYWYRQSLGQGLEFLIYFQGNSAPDKSGLPSDRFSAERTGGSVSTLTIQRTQQEDSAVYLCASSPGLRSYDEQFFGPGTRLTVL.

This clonotype was observed many times. J is TRBJ2-7 and V is TRBV2, with 7 bases that match TRBD1. Germline V gives CDR1 SNHLY, CDR2 FYNNEI. The V and J ends lost 6 bases and 3 bases, in that order; junction bases with no gene match: 8. This CDR3 spans 14 amino acids. CDR3 amino acids: CASRSGQVNYEQYF. CDR3 DNA sequence: TGTGCCAGCAGGAGCGGACAGGTCAACTACGAGCAGTACTTC.

This clonotype was counted a few times. CDR3 nucleotide sequence: TGTGCCAGCAGCCCAATTAATGAGCAGTTCTTC. Amino acid sequence: CASSPINEQFF. This rearrangement joins TRBV7-9 to TRBJ2-1, with D uncertain. Germline values: CDR1 SEHNR, CDR2 FQNEAQ (reference sequence). Trimming shortened V by 5 bases and J by 7 bases, and 6 bases separated the two germline ends. The CDR3 spans 11 residues.

The chain employs TRBV18 and TRBJ1-5; 8 bases line up with TRBD1. The CDR3 is made up of 14 amino acids. After removal of 6 bases from V and 2 bases from J, the junction contained 3 bases not matched to a gene. CDR1 is KGHSH and CDR2 is LQKENI in the germline V gene. In DNA, the CDR3 is TGTGCCAGCTCGGGACAGGCTGGCAATCAGCCCCAGCATTTT. Its translation is CASSGQAGNQPQHF.

This chain joins TRBV29-1 and TRBJ2-1; weak D call: TRBD2 (6 bases). The CDR3 spans 12 residues. V shed 5 bases and J shed 4 bases, with 9 bases lying between them. The germline V gene has CDR1 SQVTM and CDR2 ANQGSEA. CDR3 sequence (DNA): TGCAGCGTTTCCCGGGAGTACAATGAGCAGTTCTTC. The encoded protein is CSVSREYNEQFF.

About this clonotype itself: A much larger clone sits a single nucleotide away, making a read error possible. The CDR3 DNA is TGTGCCAGCAGCTATGCCCACCTCCCGACAGGGGGACAAGAGACCCAGTACTTC. Translation gives CASSYAHLPTGGQETQYF. The chain links TRBV7-2 to TRBJ2-5, with TRBD1 identical over 9 bases. The germline gives CDR1 SGHTA, CDR2 FQGNSA. The CDR3 has 18 amino acids. J was trimmed by 2 bases and V by 4 bases; bases with no gene match: 14.

This clonotype turned up a few times. This sequence joins TRBV20-1 and TRBJ2-7; D ambiguous. V lost 6 bases and J lost 0, with 9 bases in between. Germline CDR1 and CDR2: DFQATT and SNEGSKA (reference sequence). The length of the CDR3 is 12 residues. CDR3 residues: CSATLSSYEQYF. CDR3 sequence (DNA): TGCAGTGCGACCCTTAGCTCCTACGAGCAGTACTTC.

This chain uses TRBV10-3 with TRBJ2-5, with D perhaps matching TRBD1 (5 bases). The CDR3 extends over 13 amino acids. The V end was cut by 7 bases, the J end by 11 bases, with 20 bases between. CDR1 and CDR2 (germline): ENHRY, SYGVKD. The CDR3 loop is CAITSDRYNEQYF. The DNA of the CDR3 is TGTGCCATCACAAGCGACAGATACAATGAGCAGTACTTC.

The chain couples TRBV7-2 to TRBJ2-7; 7 nucleotides match TRBD1. The V and J ends lost 1 base and 3 bases, in that order; junction bases with no gene match: 6. CDR1 is SGHTA, CDR2 FQGNSA, per germline. The CDR3 runs 15 residues. The CDR3 DNA sequence: TGTGCCAGCAGCTTAGGTTGGGACAGCAGCTACGAGCAGTACTTC. The encoded protein is CASSLGWDSSYEQYF.

V gene TRBV12-5 combines with J gene TRBJ1-5; D ambiguous. This CDR3 comprises 12 residues. Per germline, CDR1 LGHNT and CDR2 FRNRAP. The germline V and J ends were trimmed by 2 bases and 7 bases, with 6 bases remaining between them. This chain's CDR3 is CASGLPGQPQHF. In nucleotides, the CDR3 is TGTGCTAGTGGTTTGCCGGGGCAGCCCCAGCATTTT.

There are a few counts of this clonotype. J is TRBJ2-1 and V is TRBV20-1; TRBD2 is a possible D gene (6 bases). Trimming pared 0 bases from V and 5 bases from J, leaving 14 bases between. CDR1 is DFQATT, CDR2 SNEGSKA, per germline (reference sequence). The CDR3 extends over 15 amino acids. In DNA form, the CDR3 reads TGCAGTGCTAGAGATCGGGGGTCGTGGCACAATGAGCAGTTCTTC. Translated: CSARDRGSWHNEQFF.

The chain recombines TRBV5-1 with TRBJ1-1; D might be TRBD1 (5 bases). Trimming took off 4 bases at V and 1 base at J, with 14 bases between the two ends. Germline CDR1 reads SGHRS; CDR2 reads YFSETQ. This CDR3 comprises 15 residues. The CDR3, as DNA: TGCGCCAGCAGCGCCAGGGCTTTAGGGAACACTGAAGCTTTCTTT. Translating it yields CASSARALGNTEAFF.

This clonotype showed up just a few times. The gene calls are TRBV20-1 and TRBJ2-4; unclear D gene. The V gene's germline CDR1 is DFQATT and CDR2 SNEGSKA (reference sequence). Trimming cost V 0 bases and J 10 bases, with 16 bases left between them. CDR3 length equals 14 residues. The CDR3 reads CSARDWPLLPIQYF. The CDR3, as DNA: TGCAGTGCTAGAGATTGGCCCCTACTTCCTATTCAGTACTTC.

This clonotype showed up just a few times. V is TRBV20-1 and J is TRBJ2-3; 7 nucleotides line up with TRBD2. Germline CDR1 is DFQATT and CDR2 is SNEGSKA (reference sequence). The CDR3 consists of 17 residues. V dropped 0 bases and J dropped 5; count of bases not matched to a gene: 14. The CDR3: CSARDPGRERAGDTQYF. CDR3 coding DNA: TGCAGTGCTAGAGATCCGGGGAGGGAAAGGGCGGGAGATACGCAGTATTTT.

CDR3 region: CASSLTGTSGHNEQFF. The CDR3 DNA is TGTGCCAGCAGCTTAACCGGGACTAGCGGGCACAATGAGCAGTTCTTC. This chain connects TRBV7-3 to TRBJ2-1, with 12 bases aligning to TRBD2. Germline V CDR1 and CDR2: SGHTA, FQGTGA. The CDR3 loop spans 16 amino acids. Trimming took 0 bases from V and 5 from J; bases not matched to a gene: 2.

The chain links TRBV29-1 to TRBJ2-4; 9 bases are a match to TRBD1. The CDR3 spans 14 residues. Germline V gene lookup returns CDR1 SQVTM and CDR2 ANQGSEA. The ends lost 2 bases at V and 5 bases at J; junction bases unmatched: 4. CDR3 sequence reads: CSVERTGVENIQYF. CDR3 in DNA: TGCAGCGTTGAAAGGACAGGGGTAGAAAACATTCAGTACTTC.